These 19 T cell receptor beta chains were all obtained from the same sample, sequenced in a study of PD-1 blockade in mismatch repair-deficient tumors. TCRdb keeps only in-frame clones here, not all; method: immunoSEQ multiplex PCR. Among 15,000 or so clones listed, 84% were seen once. The starting material was PBMCs, obtained approximately 14 weeks after starting pembrolizumab. The origin of the receptors is an adult with mismatch repair-deficient cancer.

The rearrangement uses TRBV19 and TRBJ1-4; 12 bases are shared with TRBD1. Germline-derived CDR1 and CDR2 are LNHDA and SQIVND (reference sequence). Trimming cost V 8 bases and J 8 bases; bases outside gene matches: 15. The CDR3 consists of 17 residues. The CDR3 region has the DNA TGTGCCAGTCGTGGGGGACAGGGGGCCTTTTCGGAGGAAAAACTGTTTTTT. Encoded protein: CASRGGQGAFSEEKLFF. Variable domain in full (rest from reference TRBV19 and TRBJ1-4): DGGITQSPKYLFRKEGQNVTLSCEQNLNHDAMYWYRQDPGQGLRLIYYSQIVNDFQKGDIAEGYSVSREKKESFPLTVTSAQKNPTAFYLCASRGGQGAFSEEKLFFGSGTQLSVL.

This clone has a single count. The CDR3 DNA sequence: TGCGCCAGCAGGGCAGGGTCTGGAAACACCATATATTTT. Its protein is CASRAGSGNTIYF. The chain carries TRBV5-1 and TRBJ1-3, with TRBD1 as a possible D gene (5 bases). The CDR3 has 13 amino acids. The V gene lost 5 bases and the J gene lost 1 base, with 7 bases spanning the gap. Per the germline V gene, CDR1 is SGHRS and CDR2 is YFSETQ. Full variable domain (remainder filled in from reference TRBV5-1 and TRBJ1-3): KAGVTQTPRYLIKTRGQQVTLSCSPISGHRSVSWYQQTPGQGLQFLFEYFSETQRNKGNFPGRFSGRQFSNSRSEMNVSTLELGDSALYLCASRAGSGNTIYFGEGSWLTVV.

This clone turned up a few times. The chain links TRBV28 to TRBJ2-7, with 8 bases matching TRBD2. Trimming cost V 10 bases and J 2 bases; bases outside gene matches: 7. Germline V gives CDR1 MDHEN, CDR2 SYDVKM. CDR3 size: 13 residues. The CDR3 sequence is CATAIAGPYEQYF. Here the CDR3 DNA reads TGTGCCACCGCTATAGCGGGACCCTACGAGCAGTACTTC. The full variable domain, with the rest looked up from reference TRBV28 and TRBJ2-7, is DVKVTQSSRYLVKRTGEKVFLECVQDMDHENMFWYRQDPGLGLRLIYFSYDVKMKEKGDIPEGYSVSREKKERFSLILESASTNQTSMYLCATAIAGPYEQYFGPGTRLTVT.

The V gene is TRBV18, the J gene TRBJ1-4; 7 nucleotides line up with TRBD1. Trimming took 4 bases from V and 6 from J; bases not matched to a gene: 5. Germline-derived CDR1 and CDR2 are KGHSH and LQKENI. There are 14 residues in the CDR3. CDR3 region: CASSQGALDEKLFF. The CDR3 coding sequence is TGTGCCAGCTCACAGGGGGCCCTAGATGAAAAACTGTTTTTT.

This clone was seen only once. The chain uses TRBV28 and TRBJ1-5; 7 bases line up with TRBD1. The CDR3 sequence is 14 residues long. The V and J ends lost 2 bases and 6 bases, in that order; junction bases with no gene match: 4. Germline lookup yields CDR1 MDHEN and CDR2 SYDVKM. CDR3 residues: CASSLDRARQPQHF. CDR3 bases: TGTGCCAGCAGTTTAGACAGGGCGCGTCAGCCCCAGCATTTT.

The J gene is TRBJ2-1, the V gene TRBV28; possible D gene TRBD2, 6 bases. V gave up 4 bases and J gave up 2 bases, with 15 bases separating them. This CDR3 spans 16 amino acids. Germline V gene sequence: CDR1 MDHEN, CDR2 SYDVKM. In DNA form, the CDR3 reads TGTGCCAGCAGTTCCAAGGGTGGGGAGGCCTACAATGAGCAGTTCTTC. This gives the protein CASSSKGGEAYNEQFF.

The rearrangement uses TRBV5-1 and TRBJ1-2; D ambiguous. This CDR3 contains 12 residues. Trimming cost V 0 bases and J 7 bases, with 7 bases left between them. CDR1 and CDR2 (germline): SGHRS, YFSETQ. The CDR3 is CASSLGAPGYTF. CDR3 DNA sequence: TGCGCCAGCAGCTTGGGGGCACCTGGCTACACCTTC.

The chain employs TRBV7-9 and TRBJ1-4; 7 bases map to TRBD1. The CDR3 extends over 14 amino acids. Trimming took 6 bases from V and 2 from J; bases not matched to a gene: 3. Germline CDR1 and CDR2: SEHNR and FQNEAQ (reference sequence). CDR3 protein: CASSVTGTNEKLFF. CDR3 sequence (DNA): TGTGCCAGCAGTGTGACAGGGACTAATGAAAAACTGTTTTTT.

The chain has TRBV23-1 and TRBJ2-6; 8 nucleotides match TRBD1. TRBV23-1 is flagged as an ORF with uncertain function. The junction had 4 bases not matched to a gene; V was cut back by 7 bases and J by 2 bases. The CDR3 length is 15 residues. The CDR3 loop reads CASTQGAPGANVLTF. CDR3 DNA: TGCGCCAGCACCCAGGGGGCCCCTGGGGCCAACGTCCTGACTTTC.

The chain joins TRBV19 to TRBJ2-7, with 8 nucleotides matching TRBD2. Germline-derived CDR1 and CDR2 are LNHDA and SQIVND (reference sequence). CDR3 length: 14 amino acids. The J segment lost 4 bases and the V segment lost 4 bases, leaving 6 bases of the junction unmatched. The CDR3 spells CASSRTSTGYEQYF. CDR3 in DNA: TGTGCCAGTAGTAGGACTAGCACGGGTTACGAGCAGTACTTC.

The chain's CDR3 is CASSPTDRRPSSGNTIYF. CDR3 nucleotide sequence: TGTGCCAGCAGTCCAACGGATCGCAGGCCAAGCTCTGGAAACACCATATATTTT. The V and J genes are TRBV9 and TRBJ1-3; D is unresolved. This CDR3 is 18 amino acids long. Germline V gene lookup returns CDR1 SGDLS and CDR2 YYNGEE. V was clipped by 5 bases and J by 0 bases, with 21 bases between them. Using reference TRBV9 and TRBJ1-3 for the parts outside the CDR3, the full variable domain is DSGVTQTPKHLITATGQRVTLRCSPRSGDLSVYWYQQSLDQGLQFLIQYYNGEERAKGNILERFSAQQFPDLHSELNLSSLELGDSALYFCASSPTDRRPSSGNTIYFGEGSWLTVV.

Here the CDR3 DNA reads TGTGCCTGGACCTATTTAGGGGGATCACCCCTCCACTTT. Its protein is CAWTYLGGSPLHF. The chain has TRBV30 and TRBJ1-6, with D perhaps TRBD1 (6 bases). Germline lookup yields CDR1 GTSNPN and CDR2 SVGIG (reference sequence). The CDR3 length is 13 residues. V shed 4 bases and J shed 10 bases, with 14 bases lying between them.

The chain uses TRBV7-8 and TRBJ2-3, with 11 nucleotides matching TRBD2. The germline CDR1 and CDR2 sequences are SGHVS and FQNEAQ. V shed 1 base, J shed 2 bases, and the junction held 2 bases outside the gene matches. The CDR3 has 16 amino acids. CDR3 nucleotide sequence: TGTGCCAGCAGCTTAGGGACTAGCGGGTACACAGATACGCAGTATTTT. Amino acids: CASSLGTSGYTDTQYF.

V usage is TRBV6-5 and J usage is TRBJ2-7; a possible D gene is TRBD1 (6 bases). Trimming removed 4 bases at V and 3 bases at J, with 13 bases between. Germline CDR1 and CDR2: MNHEY and SVGAGI. The CDR3 is 14 residues long. This CDR3 reads CASSSTGSDYEQYF. The CDR3 DNA follows: TGTGCCAGCAGTTCGACAGGCTCGGACTACGAGCAGTACTTC.

This sequence joins TRBV18 and TRBJ1-3; no definite D call. The CDR3 totals 16 residues. Germline values: CDR1 KGHSH, CDR2 LQKENI. V was clipped by 5 bases and J by 0 bases, with 14 bases between them. This CDR3 is CASSREDRSSGNTIYF. The CDR3 DNA follows: TGTGCCAGCTCAAGGGAGGACCGTAGCTCTGGAAACACCATATATTTT.

This clone was picked up a small number of times. The chain joins TRBV18 to TRBJ2-7; D gene ambiguous. The CDR3 runs 12 residues. The V gene lost 1 base and the J gene lost 6 bases, with 7 bases spanning the gap. Germline CDR1 KGHSH, CDR2 LQKENI. CDR3 in DNA: TGTGCCAGCTCACCACACGGGTTCGAGCAGTACTTC. Its protein is CASSPHGFEQYF. Full variable domain (rest looked up from reference TRBV18 and TRBJ2-7): NAGVMQNPRHLVRRRGQEARLRCSPMKGHSHVYWYRQLPEEGLKFMVYLQKENIIDESGMPKERFSAEFPKEGPSILRIQQVVRGDSAAYFCASSPHGFEQYFGPGTRLTVT.

The CDR3: CSASGRDTQYF. The DNA of the CDR3 is TGCAGTGCTAGCGGGAGAGATACGCAGTATTTT. The rearrangement uses TRBV20-1 and TRBJ2-3; tentatively, D is TRBD2 (6 bases). The CDR3 contains 11 residues. With 3 bases removed from V and 5 bases from J, the gap between germline ends came to 6 bases. Germline V gives CDR1 DFQATT, CDR2 SNEGSKA (reference sequence).

The chain recombines TRBV27 with TRBJ2-7; 8 nucleotides match TRBD1. Germline CDR1 MNHEY, CDR2 SMNVEV (reference sequence). This CDR3 region has 16 residues. The V and J ends lost 3 bases and 0 bases, in that order; junction bases with no gene match: 7. The CDR3 DNA is TGTGCCAGCAGTTTCTCCCAGGGGGCCTTCTCCTACGAGCAGTACTTC. Its translation: CASSFSQGAFSYEQYF.

The chain joins TRBV30 to TRBJ2-7; 11 bases map to TRBD2. The CDR3 covers 16 residues. The junction had 8 bases not matched to a gene; V was cut back by 1 base and J by 3 bases. CDR1 is GTSNPN, CDR2 SVGIG, per germline (reference sequence). The CDR3, as DNA: TGTGCCTGGAGTGGCACTAGCGGGAGAACGGTCTACGAGCAGTACTTC. This codes for CAWSGTSGRTVYEQYF.